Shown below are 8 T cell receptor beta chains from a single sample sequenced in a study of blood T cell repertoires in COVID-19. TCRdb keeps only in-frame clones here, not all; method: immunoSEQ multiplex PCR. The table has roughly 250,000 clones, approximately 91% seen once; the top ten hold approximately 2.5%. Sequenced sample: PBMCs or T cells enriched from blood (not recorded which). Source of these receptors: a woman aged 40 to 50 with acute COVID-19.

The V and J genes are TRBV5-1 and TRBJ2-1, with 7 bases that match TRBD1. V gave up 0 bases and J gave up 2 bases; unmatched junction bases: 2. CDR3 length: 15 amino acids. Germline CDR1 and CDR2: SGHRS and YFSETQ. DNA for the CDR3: TGCGCCAGCAGCTTGGCCCAGGGGGCCTACAATGAGCAGTTCTTC. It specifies CASSLAQGAYNEQFF.

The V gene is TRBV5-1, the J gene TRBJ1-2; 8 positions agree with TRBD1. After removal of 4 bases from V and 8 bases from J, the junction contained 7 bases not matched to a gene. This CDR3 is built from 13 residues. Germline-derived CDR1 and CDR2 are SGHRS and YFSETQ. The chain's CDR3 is CASSPGQGSGYTF. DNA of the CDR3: TGCGCCAGCAGCCCCGGACAGGGAAGCGGCTACACCTTC.

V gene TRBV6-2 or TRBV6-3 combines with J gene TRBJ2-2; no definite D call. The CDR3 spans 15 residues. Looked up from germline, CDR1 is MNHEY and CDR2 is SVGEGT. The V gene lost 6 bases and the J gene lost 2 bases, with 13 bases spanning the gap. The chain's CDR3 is CASSREEVNTGELFF. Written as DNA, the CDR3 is TGTGCCAGCAGCAGAGAAGAGGTTAACACCGGGGAGCTGTTTTTT.

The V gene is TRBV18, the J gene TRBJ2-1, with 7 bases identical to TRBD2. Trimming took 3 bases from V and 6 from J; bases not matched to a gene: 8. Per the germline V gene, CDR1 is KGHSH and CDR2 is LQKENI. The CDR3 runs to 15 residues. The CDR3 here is CASSPGREYGNEQFF. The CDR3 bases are TGTGCCAGCTCACCGGGGCGGGAGTATGGCAATGAGCAGTTCTTC.

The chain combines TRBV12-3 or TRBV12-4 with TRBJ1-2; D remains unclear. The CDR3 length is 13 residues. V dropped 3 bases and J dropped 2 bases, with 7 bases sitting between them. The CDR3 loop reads CASSFRENYGYTF. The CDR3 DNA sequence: TGTGCCAGCAGTTTTCGGGAAAACTATGGCTACACCTTC.

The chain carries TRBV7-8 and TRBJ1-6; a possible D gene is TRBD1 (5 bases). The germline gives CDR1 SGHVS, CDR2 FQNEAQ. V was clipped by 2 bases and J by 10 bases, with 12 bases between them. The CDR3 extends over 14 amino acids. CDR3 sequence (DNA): TGTGCCAGCAGCTTAACGCAGGGTGGGTCACCCCTCCACTTT. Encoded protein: CASSLTQGGSPLHF.

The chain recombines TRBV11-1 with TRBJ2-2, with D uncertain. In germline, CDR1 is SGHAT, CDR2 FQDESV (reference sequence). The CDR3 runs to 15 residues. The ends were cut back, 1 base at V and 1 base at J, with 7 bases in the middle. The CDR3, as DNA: TGTGCCAGCAGCTTAGGGCTAGAGAACACCGGGGAGCTGTTTTTT. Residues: CASSLGLENTGELFF.

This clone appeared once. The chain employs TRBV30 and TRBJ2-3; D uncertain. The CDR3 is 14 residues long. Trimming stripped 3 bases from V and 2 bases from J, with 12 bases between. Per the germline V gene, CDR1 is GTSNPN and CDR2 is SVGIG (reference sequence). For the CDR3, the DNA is TGTGCCTGGAGCTTGGCGACTGTCACAGATACGCAGTATTTT. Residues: CAWSLATVTDTQYF.